The clone carrying this TCR beta chain occurred many times. Its antigen is unknown. Amplification targeted the TCR beta CDR3 regions, with RNA transcripts as the source material. HTBI primers were employed in first-round RT-PCR, then a second-round multiplex PCR followed. One entry per CDR3 protein, called by TCRdb with MiXCR from the multiplex PCR reads. The sample holds 740,000 or so distinct CDR3 sequences, about 44% seen once. Trimming left V 4 bases short and J 1 base short, with 20 bases between. The germline V gene encodes CDR1 ENHRY and CDR2 SYGVKD. CDR3 length equals 18 residues. The data are from a study of Graves' ophthalmopathy and Graves' hyperthyroidism. Study findings and constraints: Blood was where most expanded thyroid clonotypes above 0.001 frequency also turned up.

The sequenced sample consisted of peripheral blood. This sequence was found in an adult man with Graves' ophthalmopathy. The chain recombines TRBV10-3 with TRBJ1-5; D unclear. CDR3 nucleotides: TGTGCCATCAGTGCCCACGGGTTTTCCGAGACCAGCAATCAGCCCCAGCATTTT. Encoded protein: CAISAHGFSETSNQPQHF.